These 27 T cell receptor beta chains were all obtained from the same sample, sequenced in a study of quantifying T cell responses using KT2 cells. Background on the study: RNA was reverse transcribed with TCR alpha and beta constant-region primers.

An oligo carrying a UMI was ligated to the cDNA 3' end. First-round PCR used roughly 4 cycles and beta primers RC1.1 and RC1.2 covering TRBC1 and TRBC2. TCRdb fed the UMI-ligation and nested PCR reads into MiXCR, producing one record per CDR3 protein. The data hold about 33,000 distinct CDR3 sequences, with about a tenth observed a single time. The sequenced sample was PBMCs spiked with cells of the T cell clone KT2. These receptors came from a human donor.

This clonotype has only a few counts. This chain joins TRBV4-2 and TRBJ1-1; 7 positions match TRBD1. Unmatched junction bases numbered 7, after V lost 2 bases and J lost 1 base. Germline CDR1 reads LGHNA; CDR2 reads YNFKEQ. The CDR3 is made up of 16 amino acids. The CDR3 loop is CASSQNPGQKNTEAFF. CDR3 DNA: TGTGCCAGCAGCCAAAACCCGGGACAGAAGAACACTGAAGCTTTCTTT.

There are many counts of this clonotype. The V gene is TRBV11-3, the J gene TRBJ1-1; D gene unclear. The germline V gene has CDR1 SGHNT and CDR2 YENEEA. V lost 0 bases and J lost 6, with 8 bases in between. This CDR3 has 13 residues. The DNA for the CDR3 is TGTGCCAGCAGCTTAGAACCTTGGGCTGAAGCTTTCTTT. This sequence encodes CASSLEPWAEAFF. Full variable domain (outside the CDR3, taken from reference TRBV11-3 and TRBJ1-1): EAGVVQSPRYKIIEKKQPVAFWCNPISGHNTLYWYLQNLGQGPELLIRYENEEAVDDSQLPKDRFSAERLKGVDSTLKIQPAELGDSAVYLCASSLEPWAEAFFGQGTRLTVV.

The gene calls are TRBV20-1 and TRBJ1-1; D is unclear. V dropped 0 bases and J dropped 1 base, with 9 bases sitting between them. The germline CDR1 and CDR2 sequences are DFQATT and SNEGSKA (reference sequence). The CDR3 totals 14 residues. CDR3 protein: CSARDWSRNTEAFF. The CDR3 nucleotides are TGCAGTGCTAGAGATTGGTCGAGGAACACTGAAGCTTTCTTT.

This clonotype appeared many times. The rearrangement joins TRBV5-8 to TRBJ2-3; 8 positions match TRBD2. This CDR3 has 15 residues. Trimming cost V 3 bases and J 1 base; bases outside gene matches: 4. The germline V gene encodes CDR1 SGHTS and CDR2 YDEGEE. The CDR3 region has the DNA TGTGCCAGCAGCTACCAAGCGGGAGGCACAGATACGCAGTATTTT. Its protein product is CASSYQAGGTDTQYF.

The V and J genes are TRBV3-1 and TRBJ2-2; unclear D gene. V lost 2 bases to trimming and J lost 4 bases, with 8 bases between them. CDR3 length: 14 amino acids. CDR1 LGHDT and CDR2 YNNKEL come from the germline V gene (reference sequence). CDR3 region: CASSQLIGTGELFF. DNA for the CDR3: TGTGCCAGCAGCCAATTGATTGGCACCGGGGAGCTGTTTTTT.

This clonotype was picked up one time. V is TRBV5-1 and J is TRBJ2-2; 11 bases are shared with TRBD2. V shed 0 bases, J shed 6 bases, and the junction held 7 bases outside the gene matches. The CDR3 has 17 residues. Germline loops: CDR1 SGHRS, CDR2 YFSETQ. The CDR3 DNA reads TGCGCCAGCAGCTTGGCTCTTAGCGGGGGGGCCCCCGGGGAGCTGTTTTTT. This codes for CASSLALSGGAPGELFF.

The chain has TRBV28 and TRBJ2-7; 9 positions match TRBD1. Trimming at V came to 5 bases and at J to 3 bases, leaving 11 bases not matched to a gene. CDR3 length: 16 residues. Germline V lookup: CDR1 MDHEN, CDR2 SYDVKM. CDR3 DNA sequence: TGTGCCAGCAGTCCCATCAACAGGGGGCGCATCTACGAGCAGTACTTC. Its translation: CASSPINRGRIYEQYF. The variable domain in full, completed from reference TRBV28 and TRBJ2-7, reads DVKVTQSSRYLVKRTGEKVFLECVQDMDHENMFWYRQDPGLGLRLIYFSYDVKMKEKGDIPEGYSVSREKKERFSLILESASTNQTSMYLCASSPINRGRIYEQYFGPGTRLTVT.

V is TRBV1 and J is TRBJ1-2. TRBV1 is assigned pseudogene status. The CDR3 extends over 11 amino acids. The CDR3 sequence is CTQHPDYGYTF. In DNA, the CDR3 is TGCACGCAGCATCCTGACTATGGCTACACCTTC.

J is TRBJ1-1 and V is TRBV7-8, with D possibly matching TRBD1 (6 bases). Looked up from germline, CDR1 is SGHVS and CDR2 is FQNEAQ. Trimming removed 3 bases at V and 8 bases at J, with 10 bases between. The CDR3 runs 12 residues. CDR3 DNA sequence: TGTGCCAGCAGCTTGGACAGAGGAGAAGCTTTCTTT. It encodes CASSLDRGEAFF.

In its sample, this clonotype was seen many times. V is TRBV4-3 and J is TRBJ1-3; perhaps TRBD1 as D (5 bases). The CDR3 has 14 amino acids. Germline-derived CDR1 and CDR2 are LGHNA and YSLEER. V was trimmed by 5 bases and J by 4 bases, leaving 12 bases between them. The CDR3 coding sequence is TGCGCCAGCAGCGAGCAGCAGGGCGGAAACACCATATATTTT. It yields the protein CASSEQQGGNTIYF.

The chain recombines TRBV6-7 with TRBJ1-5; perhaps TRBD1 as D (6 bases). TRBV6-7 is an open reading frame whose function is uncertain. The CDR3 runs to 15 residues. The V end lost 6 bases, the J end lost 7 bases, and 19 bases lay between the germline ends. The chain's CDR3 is CASSPLGGCAQPQHF. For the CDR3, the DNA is TGTGCCAGCAGCCCCTTAGGGGGTTGTGCCCAGCCCCAGCATTTT.

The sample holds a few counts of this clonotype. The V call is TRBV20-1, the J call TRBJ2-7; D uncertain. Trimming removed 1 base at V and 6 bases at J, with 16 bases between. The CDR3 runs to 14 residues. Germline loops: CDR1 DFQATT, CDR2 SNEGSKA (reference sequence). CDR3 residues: CSARGRTSSAEQYF. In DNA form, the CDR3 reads TGCAGTGCTAGAGGGCGCACCTCTTCCGCCGAGCAGTACTTC.

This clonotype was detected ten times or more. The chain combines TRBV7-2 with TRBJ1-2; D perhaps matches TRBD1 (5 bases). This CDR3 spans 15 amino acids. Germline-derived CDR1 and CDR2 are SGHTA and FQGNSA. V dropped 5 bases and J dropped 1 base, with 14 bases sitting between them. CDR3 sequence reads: CASSTRDGLNYGYTF. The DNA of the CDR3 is TGTGCCAGCAGCACACGGGACGGCCTTAACTATGGCTACACCTTC. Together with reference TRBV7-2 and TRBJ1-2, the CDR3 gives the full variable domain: GAGVSQSPSNKVTEKGKDVELRCDPISGHTALYWYRQSLGQGLEFLIYFQGNSAPDKSGLPSDRFSAERTGGSVSTLTIQRTQQEDSAVYLCASSTRDGLNYGYTFGSGTRLTVV.

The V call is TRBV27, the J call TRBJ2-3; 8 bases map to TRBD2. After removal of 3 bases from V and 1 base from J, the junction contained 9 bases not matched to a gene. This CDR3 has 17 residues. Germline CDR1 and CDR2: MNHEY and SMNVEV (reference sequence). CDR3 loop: CASSFSQRELGTDTQYF. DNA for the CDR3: TGTGCCAGCAGTTTCTCCCAGCGGGAGTTGGGCACAGATACGCAGTATTTT.

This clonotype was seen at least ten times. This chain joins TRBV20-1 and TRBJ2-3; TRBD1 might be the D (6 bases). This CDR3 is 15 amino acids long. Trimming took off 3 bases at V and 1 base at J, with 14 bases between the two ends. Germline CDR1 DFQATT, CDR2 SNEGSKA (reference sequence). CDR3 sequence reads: CSASQRDKGTDTQYF. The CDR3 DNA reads TGCAGTGCTAGCCAACGGGACAAGGGCACAGATACGCAGTATTTT.

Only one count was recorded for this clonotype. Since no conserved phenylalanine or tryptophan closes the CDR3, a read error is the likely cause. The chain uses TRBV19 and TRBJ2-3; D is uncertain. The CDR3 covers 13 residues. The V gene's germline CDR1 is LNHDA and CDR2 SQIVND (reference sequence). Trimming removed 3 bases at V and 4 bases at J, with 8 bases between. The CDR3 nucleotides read TGTGCCAGTAGTATGGTCAGCGCAGATACGCAGTATTAT. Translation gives CASSMVSADTQYY.

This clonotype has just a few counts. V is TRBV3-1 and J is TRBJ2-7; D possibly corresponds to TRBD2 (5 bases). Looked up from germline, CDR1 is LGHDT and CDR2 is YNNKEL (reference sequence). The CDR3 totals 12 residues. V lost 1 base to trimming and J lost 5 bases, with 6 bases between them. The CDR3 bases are TGTGCCAGCAGCCAAGCGAGGGACGAGCAGTACTTC. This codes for CASSQARDEQYF.

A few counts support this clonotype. In DNA form, the CDR3 reads TGTGCCAGCAGTGTAGGGACAGCGAACACAGATACGCAGTATTTT. It translates to CASSVGTANTDTQYF. The rearrangement links TRBV2 to TRBJ2-3; 7 bases match TRBD1. The CDR3 length is 15 residues. Germline assignment: CDR1 SNHLY and CDR2 FYNNEI. The V segment lost 4 bases and the J segment 2 bases; nucleotides outside the gene matches: 6.

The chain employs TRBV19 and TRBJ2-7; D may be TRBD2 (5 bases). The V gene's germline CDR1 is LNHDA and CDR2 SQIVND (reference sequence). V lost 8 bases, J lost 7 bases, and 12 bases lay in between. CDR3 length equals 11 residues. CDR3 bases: TGTGCCAGTGGACGGTCGGGGGAGCAGTACTTC. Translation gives CASGRSGEQYF.

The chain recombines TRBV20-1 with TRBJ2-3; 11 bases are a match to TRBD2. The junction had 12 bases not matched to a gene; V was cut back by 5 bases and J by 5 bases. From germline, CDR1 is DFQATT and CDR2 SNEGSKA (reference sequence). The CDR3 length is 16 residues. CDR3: CSARDPLAGAGDTQYF. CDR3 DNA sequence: TGCAGTGCTCGCGATCCACTAGCGGGGGCGGGAGATACGCAGTATTTT.

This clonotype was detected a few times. The CDR3 DNA sequence: TGTGCCAGCAGCTTAGCACCGGGACAGGGGTTTAAGTTCTTC. Residues: CASSLAPGQGFKFF. This sequence joins TRBV7-9 and TRBJ2-1; 10 bases match TRBD1. Germline CDR1 reads SEHNR; CDR2 reads FQNEAQ (reference sequence). J was trimmed by 14 bases and V by 0 bases; bases with no gene match: 7. The CDR3 has 14 residues.

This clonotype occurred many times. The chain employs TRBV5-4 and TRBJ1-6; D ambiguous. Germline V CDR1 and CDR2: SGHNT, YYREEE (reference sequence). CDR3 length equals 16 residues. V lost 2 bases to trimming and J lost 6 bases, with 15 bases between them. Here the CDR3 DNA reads TGTGCCAGCAGCTTTTCCCCGGATTCCCGTAATTCACCCCTCCACTTT. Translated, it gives CASSFSPDSRNSPLHF.

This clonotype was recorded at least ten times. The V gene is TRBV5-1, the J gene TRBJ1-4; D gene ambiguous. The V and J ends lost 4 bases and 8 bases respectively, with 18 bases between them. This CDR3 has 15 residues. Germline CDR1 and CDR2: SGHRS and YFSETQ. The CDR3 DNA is TGCGCCAGCAGCCACCGCCCCGGCGGGGAGGAAAAACTGTTTTTT. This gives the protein CASSHRPGGEEKLFF.

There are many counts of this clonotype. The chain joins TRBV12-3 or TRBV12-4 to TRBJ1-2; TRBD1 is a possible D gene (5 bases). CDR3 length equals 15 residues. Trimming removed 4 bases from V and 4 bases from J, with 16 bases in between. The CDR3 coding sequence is TGTGCCAGCAGTTCAATCCAGGGTAGGGGCTATGGCTACACCTTC. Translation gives CASSSIQGRGYGYTF.

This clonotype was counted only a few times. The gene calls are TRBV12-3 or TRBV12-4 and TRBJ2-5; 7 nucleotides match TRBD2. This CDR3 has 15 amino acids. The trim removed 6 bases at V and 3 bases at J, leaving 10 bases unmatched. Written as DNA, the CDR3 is TGTGCCAGCAGCACCAATCAGCGGGGAGAAGAGACCCAGTACTTC. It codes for CASSTNQRGEETQYF.

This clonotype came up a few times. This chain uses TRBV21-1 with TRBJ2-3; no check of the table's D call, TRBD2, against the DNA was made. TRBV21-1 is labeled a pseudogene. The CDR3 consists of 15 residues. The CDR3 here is CASHGGSERTDTQYF. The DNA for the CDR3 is TGTGCCAGCCACGGAGGTAGCGAACGCACAGATACGCAGTATTTT.

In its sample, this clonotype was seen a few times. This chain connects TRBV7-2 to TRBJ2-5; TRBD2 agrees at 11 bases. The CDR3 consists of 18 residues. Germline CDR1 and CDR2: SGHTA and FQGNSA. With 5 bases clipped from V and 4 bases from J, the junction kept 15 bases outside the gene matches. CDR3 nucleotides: TGTGCCAGCAGCCCATCCAAGTTAGCGGGGGGGCTGATAGAGACCCAGTACTTC. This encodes CASSPSKLAGGLIETQYF. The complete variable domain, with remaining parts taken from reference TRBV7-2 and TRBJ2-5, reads GAGVSQSPSNKVTEKGKDVELRCDPISGHTALYWYRQSLGQGLEFLIYFQGNSAPDKSGLPSDRFSAERTGGSVSTLTIQRTQQEDSAVYLCASSPSKLAGGLIETQYFGPGTRLLVL.